Below, 31 T cell receptor beta chains from the same sample are listed, as sequenced in a study of T cell responses to AZD1222 COVID-19 vaccine. Sequencing was performed with immunoSEQ multiplex PCR; in TCRdb, only in-frame clones are kept and a portion is missing. Of approximately 170,000 clones listed, more than 90% were seen once; the top ten hold about 1.6%. The sample in question was peripheral blood, obtained on day 0 of AZD1222 vaccination. The receptors here all came from an adult in good health.

This rearrangement joins TRBV27 to TRBJ1-3; D gene uncertain. The CDR3 extends over 13 amino acids. The germline V gene encodes CDR1 MNHEY and CDR2 SMNVEV (reference sequence). The ends were cut back, 6 bases at V and 4 bases at J, with 10 bases in the middle. CDR3 DNA: TGTGCCAGCAGCGGGCTTATCGGAAACACCATATATTTT. This codes for CASSGLIGNTIYF.

The rearrangement joins TRBV14 to TRBJ2-7; 10 positions agree with TRBD2. Germline lookup yields CDR1 SGHDN and CDR2 FVKESK. The CDR3 is made up of 17 amino acids. V was pared by 0 bases and J by 6 bases, with 11 bases of the junction left unmatched. CDR3 loop: CASSQDRMLAGAGEQYF. CDR3 sequence (DNA): TGTGCCAGCAGCCAAGATCGGATGCTAGCGGGAGCGGGCGAGCAGTACTTC.

The CDR3 DNA reads TGTGCCAGCAATGACCCCGGGGCGATCGGTGGAAACACCATATATTTT. Amino acid sequence: CASNDPGAIGGNTIYF. The V and J genes are TRBV6-1 and TRBJ1-3; weak D call: TRBD1 (5 bases). With 7 bases removed from V and 3 bases from J, the gap between germline ends came to 19 bases. Germline assignment: CDR1 MNHNS and CDR2 SASEGT. The CDR3 has 16 amino acids.

This clone was seen a few times. The V call is TRBV29-1, the J call TRBJ1-1; 8 nucleotides align to TRBD1. V shed 7 bases and J 0 bases; nucleotides not matched to a gene: 1. The CDR3 runs to 12 residues. CDR1 and CDR2 (germline): SQVTM, ANQGSEA. The CDR3 loop reads CSGTGMNTEAFF. The CDR3, as DNA: TGCAGCGGGACAGGGATGAACACTGAAGCTTTCTTT.

V usage is TRBV13 and J usage is TRBJ2-2; perhaps TRBD2 as D (6 bases). The germline V gene has CDR1 PRHDT and CDR2 FYEKMQ (reference sequence). Trimming removed 8 bases from V and 7 bases from J, with 11 bases in between. The CDR3 has 12 amino acids. CDR3 sequence reads: CASWNGGGELFF. For the CDR3, the DNA is TGTGCCAGCTGGAACGGGGGCGGGGAGCTGTTTTTT.

Comment on this clone: This sample also contains other DNA sequences that code for the same CDR3. This chain links TRBV5-1 with TRBJ1-2; D not resolved. The germline CDR1 and CDR2 sequences are SGHRS and YFSETQ. V dropped 0 bases and J dropped 2 bases, with 2 bases sitting between them. The CDR3 runs to 12 residues. CDR3 coding DNA: TGCGCCAGCAGCTTGGACAACTATGGCTACACCTTC. Amino acids: CASSLDNYGYTF.

This chain joins TRBV3-1 (or the pseudogene TRBV3-2) and TRBJ2-2; 7 nucleotides match TRBD1. Germline assignment: CDR1 LGHDT and CDR2 YNNKEL (reference sequence). V was clipped by 4 bases and J by 4 bases; unmatched bases: 21. The CDR3 is made up of 20 amino acids. CDR3 sequence: CASSPRTQHGQVPGTGELFF. CDR3 DNA sequence: TGTGCCAGCAGCCCGAGGACTCAACATGGACAGGTCCCGGGCACCGGGGAGCTGTTTTTT.

In this sample, this clone turned up once. The CDR3 protein is CASSFGGHHGKTQYF. Here the CDR3 DNA reads TGTGCCAGCAGCTTTGGGGGACATCACGGGAAGACCCAGTACTTC. The chain carries TRBV11-2 and TRBJ2-5; a weak D match, TRBD1 (6 bases). V lost 3 bases and J 6 bases, leaving 17 bases between the germline ends. Germline V gene sequence: CDR1 SGHAT, CDR2 FQNNGV. The CDR3 is 15 amino acids.

This sequence joins TRBV5-5 and TRBJ1-1; no definite D call. CDR1 SGHKS and CDR2 YYEKEE come from the germline V gene (reference sequence). The CDR3 length is 12 residues. Trimming left V 4 bases short and J 8 bases short, with 12 bases between. CDR3 sequence: CASSAIGPEAFF. CDR3 sequence (DNA): TGTGCCAGCAGCGCGATAGGACCAGAAGCTTTCTTT.

This clone was counted a few times. V gene TRBV5-6 combines with J gene TRBJ1-2; tentative D call: TRBD1 (6 bases). CDR3 length: 14 amino acids. Germline assignment: CDR1 SGHDT and CDR2 YYEEEE. Trimming removed 4 bases at V and 5 bases at J, with 15 bases between. The CDR3 DNA reads as TGTGCCAGCAGCCTGGGGACAACCAAATATGGCTACACCTTC. Translating gives CASSLGTTKYGYTF.

The chain joins TRBV4-1 to TRBJ2-5; possibly TRBD2 for D (6 bases). Trimming took 0 bases from V and 1 from J, leaving 12 bases between them. This CDR3 spans 16 amino acids. Germline lookup yields CDR1 MGHRA and CDR2 YSYEKL. The CDR3 DNA follows: TGCGCCAGCAGCCAAGATTACCGGAGGGCCCAAGAGACCCAGTACTTC. Amino acids: CASSQDYRRAQETQYF.

This chain links TRBV6-2 or TRBV6-3 with TRBJ2-7; D possibly matches TRBD1 or TRBD2 (5 bases each). The CDR3 consists of 12 residues. Germline V gene sequence: CDR1 MNHEY, CDR2 SVGEGT. Trimming took off 5 bases at V and 6 bases at J, with 11 bases between the two ends. The CDR3 DNA follows: TGTGCCAGCAGTCTTGGGACGGCCGAGCAGTACTTC. Protein sequence: CASSLGTAEQYF.

The genes are TRBV3-1 (or the pseudogene TRBV3-2) and TRBJ2-1; 13 nucleotides agree with TRBD2. The CDR3 is 20 amino acids. V dropped 2 bases and J dropped 5; count of bases not matched to a gene: 15. Germline CDR1 LGHDT, CDR2 YNNKEL (reference sequence). The CDR3 loop reads CASSQKLQGGLAGFNNEQFF. The CDR3 DNA is TGTGCCAGCAGCCAAAAACTACAGGGGGGACTAGCGGGATTCAACAATGAGCAGTTCTTC.

This clone appeared a single time. The rearrangement joins TRBV24-1 to TRBJ2-3, with D perhaps matching TRBD1 (6 bases). V dropped 4 bases and J dropped 12 bases, with 13 bases sitting between them. The CDR3 sequence is 12 residues long. Germline V gene sequence: CDR1 KGHDR, CDR2 SFDVKD. CDR3 in amino acids: CATSDGTRAQYF. CDR3 nucleotide sequence: TGTGCCACCAGTGACGGGACAAGGGCTCAGTATTTT.

This clone turned up a few times. This chain links TRBV6-5 with TRBJ1-5; TRBD1 is a possible D gene (5 bases). Trimming took 7 bases from V and 6 from J, leaving 13 bases between them. CDR3 length: 13 residues. Germline CDR1 is MNHEY and CDR2 is SVGAGI. CDR3 residues: CASMAGLGQPQHF. CDR3 nucleotide sequence: TGTGCCAGCATGGCAGGGTTGGGTCAGCCCCAGCATTTT.

J is TRBJ2-1 and V is TRBV5-1; 7 nucleotides agree with TRBD2. Germline assignment: CDR1 SGHRS and CDR2 YFSETQ. V shed 0 bases, J shed 6 bases, and the junction held 9 bases outside the gene matches. The CDR3 is 16 amino acids. The CDR3 sequence: CASSLGLAVYGNEQFF. The CDR3 DNA follows: TGCGCCAGCAGCTTGGGACTAGCAGTATATGGCAATGAGCAGTTCTTC.

This clone occurred a few times. V is TRBV6-2 or TRBV6-3 and J is TRBJ1-1; D is possibly TRBD1 (5 bases). This CDR3 is built from 14 residues. Germline CDR1 MNHEY, CDR2 SVGEGT. Trimming pared 6 bases from V and 1 base from J, leaving 12 bases between. The chain's CDR3 is CASSLTGANTEAFF. CDR3 in DNA: TGTGCCAGCAGCCTAACAGGAGCGAACACTGAAGCTTTCTTT.

The J gene is TRBJ1-5, the V gene TRBV2; no definite D call. V lost 1 base and J lost 0, with 1 base in between. Per the germline V gene, CDR1 is SNHLY and CDR2 is FYNNEI. CDR3 size: 13 residues. The chain's CDR3 is CASSEVSNQPQHF. As DNA, the CDR3 is TGTGCCAGCAGTGAAGTTAGCAATCAGCCCCAGCATTTT.

The chain carries TRBV7-9 and TRBJ2-3; 11 nucleotides match TRBD1. V shed 3 bases, J shed 1 base, and the junction held 3 bases outside the gene matches. The CDR3 runs 16 residues. The germline V gene encodes CDR1 SEHNR and CDR2 FQNEAQ (reference sequence). CDR3 sequence (DNA): TGTGCCAGCAGCTTTGGGACAGGGGGTGGCACAGATACGCAGTATTTT. Amino acid sequence: CASSFGTGGGTDTQYF.

Turning to this clone: The DNA is omitted, as the CDR3 cannot be located on it reliably, and the CDR3 follows TCRdb's listing. This chain joins TRBV19 and TRBJ2-4; the DNA was not used to check the table's D call, TRBD1. Termini included, the CDR3 measures 15 amino acids. Looked up from germline, CDR1 is LNHDA and CDR2 is SQIVND (reference sequence). This chain's CDR3 is CASSTSGQKGDIQYF.

This rearrangement joins TRBV5-4 to TRBJ1-2; possibly TRBD1 for D (6 bases). V lost 6 bases and J 2 bases, leaving 14 bases between the germline ends. The V gene's germline CDR1 is SGHNT and CDR2 YYREEE (reference sequence). This CDR3 spans 14 amino acids. The DNA for the CDR3 is TGTGCCAGCACGAGGGACACTCTAAACTATGGCTACACCTTC. Its protein is CASTRDTLNYGYTF.

This rearrangement joins TRBV11-2 to TRBJ2-5; D not certain. The CDR3 contains 13 residues. V gave up 2 bases and J gave up 5 bases, with 9 bases separating them. Germline values: CDR1 SGHAT, CDR2 FQNNGV. This CDR3 reads CASSLWRTETQYF. In nucleotides, the CDR3 is TGTGCCAGCAGCTTATGGAGAACGGAGACCCAGTACTTC.

The chain has TRBV13 and TRBJ1-2; TRBD1 matches at 8 bases. The germline V gene has CDR1 PRHDT and CDR2 FYEKMQ (reference sequence). The ends lost 4 bases at V and 7 bases at J; junction bases unmatched: 8. The CDR3 runs to 14 residues. DNA for the CDR3: TGTGCCAGCAGCTGGGGACAGGTAATAGGTGGCTACACCTTC. This codes for CASSWGQVIGGYTF.

This rearrangement joins TRBV6-5 to TRBJ1-2; no definite D call. Trimming cost V 3 bases and J 4 bases, with 9 bases left between them. Per germline, CDR1 MNHEY and CDR2 SVGAGI. The CDR3 sequence is 13 residues long. The chain's CDR3 is CASSYYRTYGYTF. CDR3 bases: TGTGCCAGCAGTTATTACCGGACCTATGGCTACACCTTC.

This chain joins TRBV6-5 and TRBJ1-2; 7 nucleotides match TRBD1. The germline CDR1 and CDR2 sequences are MNHEY and SVGAGI. The CDR3 loop spans 15 amino acids. V lost 5 bases and J lost 2; bases outside the gene matches: 8. Here the CDR3 reads CASSNYRGPNYGYTF. The DNA of the CDR3 is TGTGCCAGCAGTAACTACAGGGGACCCAACTATGGCTACACCTTC.

The rearrangement links TRBV4-1 to TRBJ1-1, with D hard to call. The CDR3 extends over 11 amino acids. Trimming pared 1 base from V and 6 bases from J, leaving 3 bases between. CDR1 is MGHRA and CDR2 is YSYEKL in the germline V gene. The CDR3 here is CASSQGAEAFF. CDR3 sequence (DNA): TGCGCCAGCAGCCAAGGGGCTGAAGCTTTCTTT.

The CDR3 reads CASSPQDSYNSPLHF. In DNA form, the CDR3 reads TGTGCCAGCTCACCCCAAGACTCCTATAATTCACCCCTCCACTTT. V is TRBV18 and J is TRBJ1-6, with D unresolved. The CDR3 sequence is 15 residues long. The V gene lost 3 bases and the J gene lost 0 bases, with 6 bases spanning the gap. Per germline, CDR1 KGHSH and CDR2 LQKENI.

V usage is TRBV19 and J usage is TRBJ2-6; the D gene is possibly TRBD1 (5 bases). Trimming removed 6 bases at V and 0 bases at J, with 9 bases between. CDR3 size: 15 residues. Germline lookup yields CDR1 LNHDA and CDR2 SQIVND (reference sequence). For the CDR3, the DNA is TGTGCCAGTAGACAGGTGACCTCTGGGGCCAACGTCCTGACTTTC. This gives the protein CASRQVTSGANVLTF.

The rearrangement joins TRBV10-1 to TRBJ2-1; TRBD2 is a possible D gene (6 bases). V was clipped by 2 bases and J by 8 bases, with 13 bases between them. The CDR3 covers 14 residues. CDR1 is WNHNN and CDR2 is SYGVQD in the germline V gene (reference sequence). For the CDR3, the DNA is TGCGCCAGCAGTGAGGGGGCTAGCGTTCATGAGCAGTTCTTC. This gives the protein CASSEGASVHEQFF.

Concerning this clone: The DNA is omitted, as the CDR3 cannot be located on it reliably, and the CDR3 follows TCRdb's listing. J is TRBJ2-6 and V is TRBV5-1. The CDR3 is 19 amino acids in total, end residues counted. CDR1 and CDR2 from the germline V gene are SGHRS and YFSETQ. The chain's CDR3 is CASSLYFGPGHSGANVLTF.

V is TRBV4-1 and J is TRBJ2-5; TRBD2 aligns across 7 bases. The CDR3 spans 15 residues. Germline CDR1 reads MGHRA; CDR2 reads YSYEKL. The J segment lost 5 bases and the V segment lost 0 bases, leaving 6 bases of the junction unmatched. CDR3 loop: CASSQEGGNGETQYF. In DNA, the CDR3 is TGCGCCAGCAGCCAAGAGGGAGGGAATGGCGAGACCCAGTACTTC.